This entry describes one T cell receptor (beta chain). Its antigen is not known. This sample stems from a study of blood T cells in healthy people across ages. Study context: Per every two T cells, about one barcoded beta molecule was captured by template switching.

Points from the study as a whole: Donors of long life had a larger count of naive CD4+ cells and greater diversity than aged donors.

Donor samples were obtained from healthy Caucasian individuals from Russia, aged about 6 to 95. Sample-barcoded 5' priming and a J-beta primer mix drove a second PCR of roughly 6 to 12 cycles. TCRdb called the 5' RACE reads again in MiXCR, with one record for every CDR3 protein. The sample lists around 1,800,000 distinct CDR3 sequences, 30% to 40% occurring once. V dropped 2 bases and J dropped 8 bases, with 3 bases sitting between them. The length of the CDR3 is 11 residues. Germline V gene sequence: CDR1 KGHDR, CDR2 SFDVKD. Sequenced input: blood. J is TRBJ2-1 and V is TRBV24-1; D uncertain. This sequence was found in a human donor in good health. The CDR3 region is CATSDCDEQFF. In DNA form, the CDR3 reads TGTGCCACCAGTGATTGCGATGAGCAGTTCTTC.